The 20 T cell receptor beta chains listed next were all sequenced from one sample in a study of blood T cell repertoires in COVID-19. Sequencing used immunoSEQ multiplex PCR; TCRdb keeps in-frame clones, though not all of them. The repertoire has roughly 290,000 clones, around nine tenths of them found once; the top ten carry around 0.84%. Sequencing input: peripheral blood. The receptor source for this set is a man younger than 45 with acute or convalescent COVID-19.

The genes are TRBV2 and TRBJ2-1; TRBD2 agrees at 7 bases. Germline V gene lookup returns CDR1 SNHLY and CDR2 FYNNEI. Trimming took 3 bases from V and 6 from J; bases not matched to a gene: 5. The CDR3 has 14 amino acids. The CDR3 nucleotides read TGTGCCAGCAGTGAGCGACTAGCAGTCAATGAGCAGTTCTTC. It is translated as CASSERLAVNEQFF.

The V gene is TRBV28, the J gene TRBJ1-2; D is undetermined. The CDR3 consists of 15 residues. Trimming left V 6 bases short and J 2 bases short, with 16 bases between. The germline V gene has CDR1 MDHEN and CDR2 SYDVKM. CDR3 amino acids: CASSLRSHLNYGYTF. The CDR3 DNA sequence: TGTGCCAGCAGCCTCAGATCACACCTGAACTATGGCTACACCTTC.

The chain recombines TRBV6-1 with TRBJ2-7, with TRBD1 as a possible D gene (6 bases). The CDR3 totals 16 residues. V was pared by 0 bases and J by 2 bases, with 14 bases between. Germline V CDR1 and CDR2: MNHNS, SASEGT. As DNA, the CDR3 is TGTGCCAGCAGTGAAGCCGTTCGTGGACAGCCCTACGAGCAGTACTTC. It codes for CASSEAVRGQPYEQYF.

Of note for this clone: Within the sample, other DNA sequences also encode this same CDR3. V is TRBV24-1 and J is TRBJ2-1; D might be TRBD1 (5 bases). The V end lost 6 bases, the J end lost 6 bases, and 5 bases lay between the germline ends. CDR1 and CDR2 (germline): KGHDR, SFDVKD. The CDR3 has 11 amino acids. CDR3 nucleotide sequence: TGTGCCACCAGTAGGGGCAATGAGCAGTTCTTC. The encoded protein is CATSRGNEQFF.

This chain connects TRBV15 to TRBJ1-1; the D is unclear. The CDR3 loop spans 15 amino acids. The V end was cut by 2 bases, the J end by 1 base, with 11 bases between. Germline values: CDR1 LNHNV, CDR2 YYDKDF (reference sequence). CDR3 sequence reads: CATSRTDTGNTEAFF. CDR3 DNA sequence: TGTGCCACCAGCAGAACCGACACCGGGAACACTGAAGCTTTCTTT.

The chain combines TRBV9 with TRBJ2-1; TRBD2 aligns across 7 bases. V shed 0 bases and J 2 bases; nucleotides not matched to a gene: 8. Germline loops: CDR1 SGDLS, CDR2 YYNGEE. This CDR3 is built from 17 residues. In DNA form, the CDR3 reads TGTGCCAGCAGCGTAGCTAGAGGACTAGGGGCCTACAATGAGCAGTTCTTC. Translated, it gives CASSVARGLGAYNEQFF.

The chain combines TRBV19 with TRBJ2-7; 9 bases are shared with TRBD1. V was pared by 8 bases and J by 4 bases, with 12 bases of the junction left unmatched. The CDR3 extends over 15 amino acids. CDR1 is LNHDA and CDR2 is SQIVND in the germline V gene (reference sequence). The CDR3 DNA sequence: TGTGCCAGTCGCAGGTCGGGGACAGGGCGATACGAGCAGTACTTC. It translates to CASRRSGTGRYEQYF.

The J gene is TRBJ2-5, the V gene TRBV5-1, with 12 nucleotides matching TRBD2. The CDR3 totals 15 residues. The germline V gene encodes CDR1 SGHRS and CDR2 YFSETQ. With 0 bases clipped from V and 5 bases from J, the junction kept 2 bases outside the gene matches. Written as DNA, the CDR3 is TGCGCCAGCAGCTTGGGACTAGCGGGAGTTGAGACCCAGTACTTC. It yields the protein CASSLGLAGVETQYF.

The CDR3, as DNA: TGTGCCAGCAGCTACGGGATCCCTTCACCCCTCCACTTT. This gives the protein CASSYGIPSPLHF. The chain joins TRBV7-2 to TRBJ1-6; D is ambiguous. V lost 4 bases and J lost 9, with 10 bases in between. Germline-derived CDR1 and CDR2 are SGHTA and FQGNSA. The CDR3 spans 13 residues.

The count of this clone is one. This sequence joins TRBV2 and TRBJ1-3, with a tentative D call TRBD1 (6 bases). Germline loops: CDR1 SNHLY, CDR2 FYNNEI. There are 17 residues in the CDR3. V lost 5 bases to trimming and J lost 0 bases, with 17 bases between them. DNA of the CDR3: TGTGCCAGCAGTCCCCTTAGGGGGGGGAGCTCTGGAAACACCATATATTTT. Protein sequence: CASSPLRGGSSGNTIYF. Full variable domain (remainder filled in from reference TRBV2 and TRBJ1-3): EPEVTQTPSHQVTQMGQEVILRCVPISNHLYFYWYRQILGQKVEFLVSFYNNEISEKSEIFDDQFSVERPDGSNFTLKIRSTKLEDSAMYFCASSPLRGGSSGNTIYFGEGSWLTVV.

V usage is TRBV30 and J usage is TRBJ1-6, with TRBD1 as a possible D gene (5 bases). V was shortened by 4 bases and J by 12 bases, with 13 bases between the two germline ends. From germline, CDR1 is GTSNPN and CDR2 SVGIG (reference sequence). The CDR3 totals 12 residues. The CDR3 protein is CAWTRGTGPLHF. The CDR3 nucleotides are TGTGCCTGGACGCGCGGAACAGGACCCCTCCACTTT.

The chain uses TRBV2 and TRBJ1-1; 8 nucleotides line up with TRBD1. The length of the CDR3 is 14 residues. Germline V gene lookup returns CDR1 SNHLY and CDR2 FYNNEI. Trimming at V came to 7 bases and at J to 1 base, leaving 5 bases not matched to a gene. CDR3 amino acids: CASMIGTGNTEAFF. The CDR3 DNA follows: TGTGCCAGCATGATAGGGACAGGGAACACTGAAGCTTTCTTT.

V gene TRBV5-1 combines with J gene TRBJ2-5, with TRBD1 as a possible D gene (7 bases). V lost 4 bases, J lost 5 bases, and 15 bases lay in between. Germline CDR1 reads SGHRS; CDR2 reads YFSETQ. This CDR3 region has 14 residues. CDR3 residues: CASSAGQTGETQYF. CDR3 in DNA: TGCGCCAGCAGCGCGGGACAGACGGGGGAGACCCAGTACTTC.

The rearrangement links TRBV18 to TRBJ1-1; D not resolved. CDR3 length: 13 residues. Germline-derived CDR1 and CDR2 are KGHSH and LQKENI. Trimming removed 2 bases from V and 4 bases from J, with 8 bases in between. DNA for the CDR3: TGTGCCAGCTCACCAGATTCGGTCACTGAAGCTTTCTTT. It encodes CASSPDSVTEAFF.

This clone has only one observation. V and J are TRBV19 and TRBJ2-5; 14 bases map to TRBD2. The CDR3 sequence is 16 residues long. V lost 3 bases to trimming and J lost 5 bases; unmatched junction nucleotides: 5. Looked up from germline, CDR1 is LNHDA and CDR2 is SQIVND (reference sequence). This chain's CDR3 is CASSMGTSGSFETQYF. The DNA of the CDR3 is TGTGCCAGTAGTATGGGGACTAGCGGGAGCTTCGAGACCCAGTACTTC.

The chain carries TRBV30 and TRBJ2-1; no clear D. The CDR3 sequence is 15 residues long. CDR1 and CDR2 from the germline V gene are GTSNPN and SVGIG (reference sequence). V was clipped by 0 bases and J by 10 bases, with 19 bases between them. CDR3 amino acids: CAWSVYRPRGGEQFF. In nucleotides, the CDR3 is TGTGCCTGGAGTGTATACCGTCCCCGAGGTGGAGAGCAGTTCTTC.

The chain joins TRBV7-9 to TRBJ1-4, with 8 bases lining up with TRBD1. Trimming took 5 bases from V and 6 from J; bases not matched to a gene: 8. The CDR3 is 15 amino acids. Germline V gene sequence: CDR1 SEHNR, CDR2 FQNEAQ (reference sequence). The CDR3 sequence: CASSATGGRDEKLFF. DNA of the CDR3: TGTGCCAGCAGCGCCACAGGGGGTAGGGATGAAAAACTGTTTTTT.

CDR3 in amino acids: CASSLAATGGYTF. The DNA for the CDR3 is TGTGCCAGCAGTTTAGCGGCTACGGGTGGCTACACCTTC. This sequence joins TRBV12-3 or TRBV12-4 and TRBJ1-2; D gene unclear. The CDR3 is 13 residues long. The V gene lost 0 bases and the J gene lost 7 bases, with 9 bases spanning the gap.

This sequence joins TRBV29-1 and TRBJ2-1; TRBD1 matches 10 bases. J was trimmed by 7 bases and V by 7 bases; bases with no gene match: 4. This CDR3 is 12 amino acids long. Germline loops: CDR1 SQVTM, CDR2 ANQGSEA. The CDR3 reads CSGDRGGNEQFF. The CDR3, as DNA: TGCAGCGGGGACAGGGGAGGGAATGAGCAGTTCTTC.

The chain recombines TRBV19 with TRBJ1-5, with D uncertain. Trimming removed 5 bases at V and 1 base at J, with 12 bases between. The CDR3 length is 15 residues. Germline V CDR1 and CDR2: LNHDA, SQIVND (reference sequence). The CDR3 region has the DNA TGTGCCAGTAGTGGTGCGGGGATGAGCAATCAGCCCCAGCATTTT. Its translation: CASSGAGMSNQPQHF. Together with reference TRBV19 and TRBJ1-5, the CDR3 gives the full variable domain: DGGITQSPKYLFRKEGQNVTLSCEQNLNHDAMYWYRQDPGQGLRLIYYSQIVNDFQKGDIAEGYSVSREKKESFPLTVTSAQKNPTAFYLCASSGAGMSNQPQHFGDGTRLSIL.